The 2 T cell receptor beta chains presented below share a single source sample, sequenced in a study of T cell clonotyping in hematopoietic cell transplantation. Using immunoSEQ multiplex PCR, the repertoire was profiled, and TCRdb retains in-frame clones only, with some absent. Here the sample spans several thousand clones, more than 20% being singletons. Specimen: peripheral blood mononuclear cells, collected 180 days after allogeneic stem cell transplant. The origin of the receptors is a male patient between 40 and 49 years old who had an allogeneic stem cell transplant from an unrelated donor, so the T cells may come from the graft donor. Some clones in this sample may be carry-over from other donors' samples.

This clone was detected a few times. V usage is TRBV30 and J usage is TRBJ1-2; D not certain. The CDR3 runs 13 residues. V lost 2 bases to trimming and J lost 2 bases, with 9 bases between them. The germline CDR1 and CDR2 sequences are GTSNPN and SVGIG (reference sequence). The CDR3 DNA sequence: TGTGCCTGGAGTACAGCGGCCAACTATGGCTACACCTTC. This encodes CAWSTAANYGYTF.

This chain uses TRBV30 with TRBJ1-5, with TRBD1 matching over 8 bases. There are 12 residues in the CDR3. Germline V lookup: CDR1 GTSNPN, CDR2 SVGIG (reference sequence). With V trimmed by 7 bases and J by 2 bases, 1 base remained unmatched. The CDR3 sequence: CALGQGNQPQHF. CDR3 nucleotides: TGTGCCTTGGGACAGGGCAATCAGCCCCAGCATTTT.